This T cell receptor (beta chain) is from a study of T cells in Graves' hyperthyroidism and ophthalmopathy. General study findings and limits: Blood also contained most expanded thyroid clonotypes above 0.001.

V lost 4 bases, J lost 5 bases, and 12 bases lay in between. CDR1 is LNHDA, CDR2 SQIVND, per germline (reference sequence). The CDR3 extends over 13 amino acids. From RNA transcripts, TCR beta CDR3 regions were amplified. The TCR CDR3 was amplified in a first-round RT-PCR using the HTBI primer set. MiXCR, run by TCRdb on the multiplex PCR reads, gives a single entry per CDR3 protein. The sample lists about 600,000 distinct CDR3 sequences; over 12% were seen once. As for this clonotype: Its matching antigen is unknown.

This rearrangement joins TRBV19 to TRBJ2-7, with unresolved D. Material for sequencing was blood. The sequence came from a woman younger than 35 with Graves' ophthalmopathy. CDR3 coding DNA: TGTGCCAGTAGTAGTGCTTACACCCACGAGCAGTACTTC. Translating it yields CASSSAYTHEQYF.